Sequencing of this TCR beta chain was carried out in a study of blood T cell repertoires in COVID-19. Study-wide context: Collection of acute and convalescent COVID-19 samples took place in the United States, Italy and Spain. T cells, B-cell-depleted T cells, or PBMCs provided the cDNA or gDNA that served as material.

This clone was recorded a few times. The CDR3 runs to 16 residues. CDR1 is SGHTA and CDR2 is FQGNSA in the germline V gene. Trimming left V 4 bases short and J 4 bases short, with 16 bases between. Per the authors' pipeline: From reference gene primer amplification, estimates of nucleated cell counts were derived. The data were produced by immunoSEQ multiplex PCR, yet TCRdb's version contains in-frame clones alone and is incomplete. The DNA gave D and trimming, while V, J and clone size come from that table. The data hold approximately 360,000 clones, with roughly 90% observed a single time. The source of this sequence is a man aged 35 to 55 with acute or convalescent COVID-19. The V gene is TRBV7-2, the J gene TRBJ2-2; weak D call: TRBD1 (5 bases). Material for sequencing was peripheral blood. The CDR3 region is CASSSRARVGTGELFF. The DNA for the CDR3 is TGTGCCAGCAGCTCAAGGGCCAGGGTTGGCACCGGGGAGCTGTTTTTT.